This T cell receptor (beta chain) was sequenced during a study of neurological immune-mediated disorders. Looking at the study overall: Of the approximately 34 patients with multiple sclerosis, some 31 had relapsing-remitting MS, whereas the remaining 3 had secondary progressive MS.

At least ten counts were recorded for this clonotype. Its target is unknown. Study-level results: Patients with HTLV-1-associated myelopathy showed the most TCR clonal expansion. Those with multiple sclerosis showed the least, falling below healthy controls.

Time point in this sample: longitudinal time-point 2. Libraries used 2 million unsorted PBMCs kept frozen in RNAlater. Via MiXCR, TCRdb re-called the 5' RACE reads, giving one row per CDR3 protein. The table includes tens of thousands of distinct CDR3 sequences, almost 6% detected once. CDR3 length equals 14 residues. V shed 6 bases, J shed 3 bases, and the junction held 1 base outside the gene matches. Germline lookup yields CDR1 SGHTA and CDR2 FQGNSA. The sequenced sample was PBMCs. The receptor was derived from a woman aged 55-75 years with multiple sclerosis. The chain is built from TRBV7-2 and TRBJ1-6; 8 positions agree with TRBD1. The CDR3 sequence is CASRGTGYNSPLHF. The CDR3 region has the DNA TGTGCCAGCAGGGGGACAGGCTATAATTCACCCCTCCACTTT.